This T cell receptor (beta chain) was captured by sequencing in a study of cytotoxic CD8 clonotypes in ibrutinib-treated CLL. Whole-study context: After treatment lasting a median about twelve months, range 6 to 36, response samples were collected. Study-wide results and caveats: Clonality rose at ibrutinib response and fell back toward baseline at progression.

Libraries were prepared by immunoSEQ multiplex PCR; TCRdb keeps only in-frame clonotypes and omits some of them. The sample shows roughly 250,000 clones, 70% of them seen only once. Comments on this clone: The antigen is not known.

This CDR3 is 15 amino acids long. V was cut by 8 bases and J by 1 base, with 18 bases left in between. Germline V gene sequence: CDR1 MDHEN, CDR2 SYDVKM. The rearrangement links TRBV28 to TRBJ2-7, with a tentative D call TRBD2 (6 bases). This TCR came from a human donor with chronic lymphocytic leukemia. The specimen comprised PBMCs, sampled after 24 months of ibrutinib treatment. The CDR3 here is CASPGAGSLSYEQYF. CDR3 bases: TGTGCCAGCCCTGGTGCGGGAAGTCTGTCCTACGAGCAGTACTTC.